This entry is about one T cell receptor beta chain. Both TRBC1 and TRBC2 were covered by a beta constant-region primer of two equimolar oligonucleotides. TCRdb re-called the UMI-ligation and nested PCR reads through MiXCR, storing one row per CDR3 protein. The table has around 160,000 distinct CDR3 sequences, approximately 15% seen once; the top ten hold about 0.14%. This specimen belongs to a study of naive and memory T cell subsets. Germline V CDR1 and CDR2: ENHRY, SYGVKD. V was clipped by 6 bases and J by 1 base; unmatched bases: 15. This CDR3 spans 19 amino acids. The rearrangement joins TRBV10-3 to TRBJ2-3; 11 bases map to TRBD2. The clonotype comes from a human donor in good health. Material for sequencing was naive CD4+ T cells from blood. CDR3 sequence reads: CAISDPTSGSGWGTDTQYF. The CDR3 region has the DNA TGTGCCATCAGCGACCCTACTAGCGGGAGTGGATGGGGCACAGATACGCAGTATTTT.